The sequence of this TCR beta chain was determined in a study of blood T cell repertoires in COVID-19. Clones were read by immunoSEQ multiplex PCR, and TCRdb kept only the in-frame ones, dropping some. The sample has about 110,000 clones, roughly 71% seen once. V shed 2 bases and J shed 8 bases, with 10 bases lying between them. CDR1 and CDR2 from the germline V gene are MNHNY and SVGAGI (reference sequence). The length of the CDR3 is 13 residues. Sequenced input: peripheral blood. This rearrangement joins TRBV6-6 to TRBJ2-1; D ambiguous. The TCR sequence derives from a man of 80 years or more with acute or convalescent COVID-19. CDR3 protein: CASSYEANDEQFF. As DNA, the CDR3 is TGTGCCAGCAGTTACGAAGCGAACGATGAGCAGTTCTTC.